This is a list of T cell receptor beta chains from one sample in a study of response to subunit inactivated influenza vaccine. A single record per CDR3 protein comes from TCRdb applying MiXCR to the RT-PCR reads. The data contain just under 550,000 distinct CDR3 sequences, under 25% of them singletons. This sample also belongs to another study, concerning T cells expressing NK-cell markers.

Sequences were derived from CD4+ T cells sorted from PBMCs, sampled 12 days after vaccination. The receptors here all came from a man aged 50 to 60 who received an inactivated influenza vaccine. CDR3s include the opening cysteine and the closing phenylalanine or tryptophan. D genes are given only for firm matches. Clone size, where shown, is once, few, many, or a class for clones that have expanded.

V gene	CDR3 length	J gene	clone size	D gene	CDR3 protein	CDR3 DNA
TRBV10-3	15	TRBJ2-4	NA	NA	CAISDYRLAKNIQYF	TGTGCCATCAGTGATTATCGGCTAGCCAAAAACATTCAGTACTTC
TRBV4-2	13	TRBJ2-7	NA	NA	CASSQGTEYEQYF	TGTGCCAGCAGCCAAGGGACAGAATACGAGCAGTACTTC
TRBV24-1	13	TRBJ1-1	NA	NA	CATSDFSPEGAFF	TGTGCCACCAGTGATTTCTCGCCTGAGGGGGCTTTCTTT
TRBV2	14	TRBJ2-5	NA	TRBD2	CASSGTSSQETQYF	TGTGCCAGCAGTGGGACTAGCAGTCAAGAGACCCAGTACTTC
TRBV4-3	15	TRBJ2-2	NA	NA	CASSPNRVSTGELFF	TGCGCCAGCAGCCCGAACAGGGTATCAACCGGGGAGCTGTTTTTT
TRBV5-1	14	TRBJ2-5	NA	TRBD1	CASSDDRGTETQYF	TGCGCCAGCAGCGATGACAGGGGAACGGAGACCCAGTACTTC
TRBV20-1	15	TRBJ2-1	once	TRBD2	CSARTSGSTYNEQFF	TGCAGTGCCCGGACTAGCGGGAGTACCTACAATGAGCAGTTCTTC
TRBV11-2	13	TRBJ1-1	many	NA	CASSLTGYTEAFF	TGTGCCAGCAGCTTAACGGGTTACACTGAAGCTTTCTTT
TRBV24-1	15	TRBJ2-1	many	TRBD1	CATSPTGTAWDEQFF	TGTGCCACCAGTCCAACAGGGACAGCATGGGATGAGCAGTTCTTC
TRBV20-1	14	TRBJ2-3	many	NA	CSARRRGSTDTQYF	TGCAGTGCTAGAAGGAGGGGTAGCACAGATACGCAGTATTTT
TRBV4-3	15	TRBJ2-1	NA	NA	CASSQAGSNYNEQFF	TGCGCCAGCAGCCAAGCAGGGTCCAACTACAATGAGCAGTTCTTC
TRBV2	15	TRBJ1-1	NA	NA	CASSEVQASRAEAFF	TGTGCCAGCAGTGAGGTACAGGCGAGCCGAGCTGAAGCTTTCTTT
TRBV2	12	TRBJ1-1	many	NA	CASTTANTEAFF	TGTGCCAGCACCACGGCCAACACTGAAGCTTTCTTT
TRBV7-9	14	TRBJ1-2	few	NA	CASSLNNLGGGYTF	TGTGCCAGCAGCCTTAACAACCTCGGGGGTGGCTACACCTTC
TRBV12-3/TRBV12-4	14	TRBJ2-7	NA	NA	CASSLLASAYEQYF	TGTGCCAGCAGTCTACTTGCCTCGGCCTACGAGCAGTACTTC
TRBV12-3/TRBV12-4	15	TRBJ1-5	few	NA	CASSSGGGGYQPQHF	TGTGCCAGCAGCTCAGGCGGGGGAGGTTATCAGCCCCAGCATTTT
TRBV6-5	15	TRBJ2-2	NA	NA	CASSFGLKSLGELFF	TGTGCCAGCAGTTTCGGACTTAAATCCCTCGGGGAGCTGTTTTTT
TRBV6-1	13	TRBJ1-4	many	NA	CASTKNQGEKLFF	TGTGCCAGCACCAAGAATCAAGGTGAAAAACTGTTTTTT
TRBV4-2	14	TRBJ2-3	NA	NA	CASSLLQGPDTQYF	TGTGCCAGCAGCCTTCTCCAGGGACCAGATACGCAGTATTTT
TRBV20-1	15	TRBJ2-7	NA	TRBD1	CSAPRQGARFYEQYF	TGCAGTGCCCCAAGACAGGGGGCGAGGTTCTACGAGCAGTACTTC
TRBV5-1	15	TRBJ2-3	NA	NA	CASSFGVGTTDTQYF	TGCGCCAGCAGCTTTGGGGTGGGTACCACAGATACGCAGTATTTT
TRBV6-1	13	TRBJ2-3	few	NA	CASSNRGPDTQYF	TGTGCCAGCAGCAATAGAGGTCCAGATACGCAGTATTTT
TRBV3-1	15	TRBJ2-1	NA	TRBD2	CASSRAGGPVNEQFF	TGTGCCAGCAGTCGAGCGGGAGGGCCTGTAAATGAGCAGTTCTTC
TRBV27	16	TRBJ2-7	few	NA	CASGSAIRGVAYEQYF	TGTGCCAGCGGATCAGCGATCAGGGGGGTAGCCTACGAGCAGTACTTC
TRBV29-1	12	TRBJ2-1	NA	TRBD2	CSVPGGPSEQFF	TGCAGCGTCCCGGGGGGGCCTTCTGAGCAGTTCTTC
TRBV5-1	15	TRBJ2-3	NA	NA	CASSSAEGGRDTQYF	TGCGCCAGCAGCTCGGCCGAAGGGGGGCGAGATACGCAGTATTTT
TRBV24-1	16	TRBJ2-7	few	NA	CATSDSGTKLSYEQYF	TGTGCCACCAGTGATTCCGGGACAAAGCTCTCCTACGAGCAGTACTTC
TRBV15	15	TRBJ2-7	few	NA	CATSSPPAGLYEQYF	TGTGCCACCAGCAGCCCCCCGGCAGGGCTGTACGAGCAGTACTTC
TRBV7-2	16	TRBJ2-2	few	NA	CASSLVGFSNTGELFF	TGTGCCAGCAGCTTAGTGGGGTTCTCCAACACCGGGGAGCTGTTTTTT
TRBV5-1	15	TRBJ2-2	NA	NA	CASSLANKNTGELFF	TGCGCCAGCAGCTTGGCCAACAAGAACACCGGGGAGCTGTTTTTT
TRBV20-1	13	TRBJ2-7	NA	NA	CSAQDIFAYEQYF	TGCAGTGCTCAGGACATTTTTGCCTACGAGCAGTACTTC
TRBV5-1	13	TRBJ2-2	NA	NA	CASSGGNTGELFF	TGCGCCAGCAGCGGGGGGAACACCGGGGAGCTGTTTTTT
TRBV5-6	16	TRBJ2-2	few	NA	CASSVTSAYHTGELFF	TGTGCCAGCAGCGTTACTAGTGCTTATCACACCGGGGAGCTGTTTTTT
TRBV7-9	13	TRBJ1-6	NA	NA	CATQWAGNSPLHF	TGTGCCACCCAGTGGGCCGGCAATTCACCCCTCCACTTT
TRBV7-2	12	TRBJ2-3	NA	NA	CASSLLMGAQYF	TGTGCCAGCAGCTTACTAATGGGCGCGCAGTATTTT
TRBV5-1	13	TRBJ1-1	few	NA	CASSVGYRAEAFF	TGCGCCAGCTCTGTTGGGTATAGGGCTGAAGCTTTCTTT
TRBV10-3	14	TRBJ1-1	few	NA	CAITASLLNTEAFF	TGTGCCATCACCGCTTCTCTATTGAACACTGAAGCTTTCTTT
TRBV29-1	15	TRBJ1-4	NA	TRBD1	CSVSRTGQPNEKLFF	TGCAGCGTTAGTCGTACGGGACAGCCTAATGAAAAACTGTTTTTT
TRBV19	13	TRBJ1-5	few	TRBD1	CASTDRGDQPQHF	TGTGCCAGTACCGACAGGGGAGATCAGCCCCAGCATTTT
TRBV5-1	16	TRBJ2-2	NA	TRBD1	CASSGGQGTATGELFF	TGCGCCAGCAGCGGGGGACAGGGTACTGCCACCGGGGAGCTGTTTTTT
TRBV24-1	12	TRBJ1-2	few	NA	CATSDSGMGYTF	TGTGCCACCAGTGATTCGGGAATGGGCTACACCTTC
TRBV7-6	14	TRBJ2-7	NA	NA	CASSSGTYSYEQYF	TGTGCCAGCAGCTCCGGGACATACTCCTACGAGCAGTACTTC
TRBV7-9	13	TRBJ2-1	NA	TRBD2	CASSLAGQGEQFF	TGTGCCAGCTCCCTAGCGGGGCAAGGTGAGCAGTTCTTC
TRBV12-3/TRBV12-4	14	TRBJ1-2	few	NA	CASSLNYRAGGYTF	TGTGCCAGCAGTTTAAATTACAGGGCAGGTGGCTACACCTTC